These 21 T cell receptor beta chains originate from one sample sequenced in a study of shared clonotypes between healthy human individuals. Clones were read by immunoSEQ multiplex PCR, and TCRdb kept only the in-frame ones, dropping some. The profile covers about 990,000 clones, with more than 75% appearing a single time and roughly 0.61% taken by the ten largest. The specimen sequenced was memory CD4+ T cells from PBMCs. As to subset: CD45RA-negative fraction. These receptors were obtained from a man between 18 and 29 years old in good health. Some clones in this sample may be carry-over from other donors' samples.

This chain's CDR3 is CASNGRSILGPAAEAFF. The CDR3 DNA reads TGTGCCAGTAATGGACGAAGCATCTTAGGCCCGGCCGCCGAAGCTTTCTTT. The chain recombines TRBV19 with TRBJ1-1; D ambiguous. V was cut by 7 bases and J by 8 bases, with 29 bases left in between. Germline V lookup: CDR1 LNHDA, CDR2 SQIVND (reference sequence). The CDR3 contains 17 residues.

The V call is TRBV19, the J call TRBJ2-5; no firm D call. CDR1 is LNHDA and CDR2 is SQIVND in the germline V gene (reference sequence). This CDR3 region has 15 residues. V was shortened by 5 bases and J by 2 bases, with 15 bases between the two germline ends. DNA of the CDR3: TGTGCCAGTAGTCGGTTTTTTCGGCAACAAGAGACCCAGTACTTC. Its protein is CASSRFFRQQETQYF.

The J gene is TRBJ1-2, the V gene TRBV5-1, with D possibly being TRBD1 (6 bases). Deletions cut 4 bases from V and 7 bases from J, with 14 bases between. The CDR3 extends over 13 amino acids. CDR1 and CDR2 from the germline V gene are SGHRS and YFSETQ. CDR3 loop: CASSVQQGSGYTF. CDR3 DNA: TGCGCCAGCAGCGTTCAACAGGGAAGTGGCTACACCTTC. Complete variable domain (other parts from reference TRBV5-1 and TRBJ1-2): KAGVTQTPRYLIKTRGQQVTLSCSPISGHRSVSWYQQTPGQGLQFLFEYFSETQRNKGNFPGRFSGRQFSNSRSEMNVSTLELGDSALYLCASSVQQGSGYTFGSGTRLTVV.

The chain carries TRBV18 and TRBJ2-5; D call uncertain. The CDR3 spans 13 residues. Trimming pared 4 bases from V and 5 bases from J, leaving 11 bases between. Germline assignment: CDR1 KGHSH and CDR2 LQKENI. This CDR3 reads CASSLVDKETQYF. The CDR3 DNA is TGTGCCAGCTCACTAGTCGATAAGGAGACCCAGTACTTC.

The chain has TRBV28 and TRBJ2-7; D possibly uses TRBD1 or TRBD2 (6 bases each). Germline CDR1 is MDHEN and CDR2 is SYDVKM. The CDR3 spans 15 residues. V lost 3 bases, J lost 3 bases, and 15 bases lay in between. CDR3 DNA sequence: TGTGCCAGCAGTTTCACAGGGAGGACCCACTACGAGCAGTACTTC. This gives the protein CASSFTGRTHYEQYF. Filled out from reference TRBV28 and TRBJ2-7, the complete variable domain reads DVKVTQSSRYLVKRTGEKVFLECVQDMDHENMFWYRQDPGLGLRLIYFSYDVKMKEKGDIPEGYSVSREKKERFSLILESASTNQTSMYLCASSFTGRTHYEQYFGPGTRLTVT.

This clone was counted a single time. V is TRBV29-1 and J is TRBJ1-1; D gene ambiguous. The CDR3 extends over 14 amino acids. V lost 6 bases to trimming and J lost 1 base, with 15 bases between them. CDR1 and CDR2 (germline): SQVTM, ANQGSEA. The CDR3: CSVGPRRGNTEAFF. As DNA, the CDR3 is TGCAGCGTCGGCCCCAGACGGGGGAACACTGAAGCTTTCTTT.

This clone showed up just once. The chain uses TRBV2 and TRBJ2-1; tentative D call: TRBD1 (6 bases). Per germline, CDR1 SNHLY and CDR2 FYNNEI. The CDR3 is 15 amino acids. The V end was cut by 5 bases, the J end by 0 bases, with 11 bases between. In nucleotides, the CDR3 is TGTGCCAGCAGTCCCACAGGGAACTCCTACAATGAGCAGTTCTTC. This sequence encodes CASSPTGNSYNEQFF.

The CDR3 reads CATSPGISYNEQFF. CDR3 DNA sequence: TGTGCCACCAGCCCCGGGATCTCCTACAATGAGCAGTTCTTC. The chain carries TRBV15 and TRBJ2-1, with D maybe TRBD2 (5 bases). V was cut by 5 bases and J by 0 bases, with 8 bases left in between. Germline CDR1 reads LNHNV; CDR2 reads YYDKDF (reference sequence). The CDR3 extends over 14 amino acids.

The chain links TRBV29-1 to TRBJ1-1, with TRBD1 as a possible D gene (5 bases). Germline CDR1 SQVTM, CDR2 ANQGSEA. The CDR3 is 14 residues long. V was pared by 6 bases and J by 0 bases, with 14 bases between. CDR3: CSVESWGMNTEAFF. The CDR3 DNA follows: TGCAGCGTCGAGAGTTGGGGGATGAACACTGAAGCTTTCTTT.

The V gene is TRBV7-9, the J gene TRBJ1-2; possibly TRBD1 for D (5 bases). With 1 base removed from V and 2 bases from J, the gap between germline ends came to 8 bases. The CDR3 runs 14 residues. CDR1 is SEHNR and CDR2 is FQNEAQ in the germline V gene (reference sequence). This CDR3 is CASSLGRGNYGYTF. The CDR3 DNA follows: TGTGCCAGCAGCTTAGGTCGGGGCAACTATGGCTACACCTTC. The full variable domain, in which reference TRBV7-9 and TRBJ1-2 provide the parts outside the CDR3, is DTGVSQNPRHKITKRGQNVTFRCDPISEHNRLYWYRQTLGQGPEFLTYFQNEAQLEKSRLLSDRFSAERPKGSFSTLEIQRTEQGDSAMYLCASSLGRGNYGYTFGSGTRLTVV.

This chain joins TRBV6-1 and TRBJ1-2; D gene uncertain. The V gene's germline CDR1 is MNHNS and CDR2 SASEGT. This CDR3 is 11 amino acids long. The DNA of the CDR3 is TGTACTATACTCCAGGTGGAAGGCTACACCTTC. Translated, it gives CTILQVEGYTF.

This clone was detected only once. This sequence joins TRBV30 and TRBJ2-7, with 12 bases identical to TRBD2. Germline lookup yields CDR1 GTSNPN and CDR2 SVGIG (reference sequence). This CDR3 is built from 16 residues. J was trimmed by 2 bases and V by 5 bases; bases with no gene match: 10. This CDR3 is CAWEATSGSRAYEQYF. In DNA, the CDR3 is TGTGCCTGGGAGGCGACTAGCGGGAGCCGAGCCTACGAGCAGTACTTC.

This clone was counted between two and nine times. The chain is built from TRBV15 and TRBJ1-4, with a tentative D call TRBD1 (5 bases). This CDR3 is 13 amino acids long. CDR1 LNHNV and CDR2 YYDKDF come from the germline V gene (reference sequence). The V end was cut by 2 bases, the J end by 8 bases, with 9 bases between. As DNA, the CDR3 is TGTGCCACCAGCAGAATAGGGGTAGAAAAACTGTTTTTT. Encoded protein: CATSRIGVEKLFF.

The gene calls are TRBV11-2 and TRBJ2-2; 9 positions agree with TRBD2. This CDR3 is 15 amino acids long. The ends lost 6 bases at V and 5 bases at J; junction bases unmatched: 7. CDR1 and CDR2 (germline): SGHAT, FQNNGV. The CDR3 DNA is TGTGCCAGCAGACTTAGCGGGAGAACGACCGGGGAGCTGTTTTTT. This translates into CASRLSGRTTGELFF.

The chain joins TRBV28 to TRBJ1-3; D is possibly TRBD1 (5 bases). The germline V and J ends were trimmed by 5 bases and 2 bases, with 16 bases remaining between them. This CDR3 comprises 16 residues. Germline-derived CDR1 and CDR2 are MDHEN and SYDVKM. Here the CDR3 reads CASSPPGRAPGNTIYF. The CDR3, as DNA: TGTGCCAGCAGTCCGCCCGGCAGGGCGCCTGGAAACACCATATATTTT.

The rearrangement joins TRBV19 to TRBJ1-1; 8 nucleotides line up with TRBD1. Germline CDR1 reads LNHDA; CDR2 reads SQIVND (reference sequence). The length of the CDR3 is 16 residues. The ends lost 5 bases at V and 1 base at J; junction bases unmatched: 9. The CDR3 DNA reads as TGTGCCAGTAGTTCCCGGACAGGGTCCAAGAACACTGAAGCTTTCTTT. It is translated as CASSSRTGSKNTEAFF.

The rearrangement links TRBV6-5 to TRBJ1-1; D remains unclear. The CDR3 runs 13 residues. The germline V gene has CDR1 MNHEY and CDR2 SVGAGI. V lost 2 bases, J lost 2 bases, and 6 bases lay in between. DNA of the CDR3: TGTGCCAGCAGTTACAGGGTTAACACTGAAGCTTTCTTT. Translation: CASSYRVNTEAFF.

The CDR3: CASSTLAGLPQFF. In nucleotides, the CDR3 is TGTGCCAGCAGTACTCTAGCGGGATTACCTCAGTTCTTC. The V and J genes are TRBV25-1 and TRBJ2-1; 9 bases agree with TRBD2. CDR3 length: 13 residues. Germline V gene data show CDR1 as MGHDK and CDR2 as SYGVNS. V trimming: 5 bases; J trimming: 13 bases; junction bases outside the gene matches: 9. Full variable domain (remainder filled in from reference TRBV25-1 and TRBJ2-1): EADIYQTPRYLVIGTGKKITLECSQTMGHDKMYWYQQDPGMELHLIHYSYGVNSTEKGDLSSESTVSRIRTEHFPLTLESARPSHTSQYLCASSTLAGLPQFFGPGTRLTVL.

J is TRBJ1-1 and V is TRBV7-8, with D tentatively TRBD1 (5 bases). Trimming took 2 bases from V and 0 from J, leaving 10 bases between them. This CDR3 is built from 15 residues. CDR1 and CDR2 (germline): SGHVS, FQNEAQ. CDR3 in amino acids: CASSLKGLMNTEAFF. CDR3 DNA: TGTGCCAGCAGCTTAAAGGGGCTTATGAACACTGAAGCTTTCTTT. Full variable domain (rest looked up from reference TRBV7-8 and TRBJ1-1): GAGVSQSPRYKVAKRGQDVALRCDPISGHVSLFWYQQALGQGPEFLTYFQNEAQLDKSGLPSDRFFAERPEGSVSTLKIQRTQQEDSAVYLCASSLKGLMNTEAFFGQGTRLTVV.

The gene calls are TRBV14 and TRBJ2-7; D possibly matches TRBD1 or TRBD2 (6 bases each). The germline V gene has CDR1 SGHDN and CDR2 FVKESK. The CDR3 spans 13 residues. Deletions cut 6 bases from V and 2 bases from J, with 11 bases between. CDR3 bases: TGTGCCAGCAGACTGGAGGGGGCCTACGAGCAGTACTTC. The encoded protein is CASRLEGAYEQYF.

This clone showed up just a few times. The J gene is TRBJ2-2, the V gene TRBV27; 10 nucleotides align to TRBD2. From germline, CDR1 is MNHEY and CDR2 SMNVEV (reference sequence). This CDR3 spans 16 amino acids. Losses at the gene ends were 7 bases for V and 3 bases for J; bases not matched to a gene: 8. CDR3 in DNA: TGTGCCAGCACCCGCCTAGCGGGAGATGACACCGGGGAGCTGTTTTTT. As protein: CASTRLAGDDTGELFF.